A selection of T cell receptor beta chains follows, all from one sample in a study of technical replicates of blood from a few donors. TCRdb keeps only in-frame clones here, not all; method: immunoSEQ multiplex PCR. The profile shows roughly 50,000 clones, roughly 95% of them singletons. The sample was PBMCs. The source is a human donor in good health. Some clones in this sample may be carry-over from other donors' samples. CDR3s include the opening cysteine and the closing phenylalanine or tryptophan. Fields, in order: V gene, J gene, clone size, D gene, CDR3 protein, CDR3 DNA. D genes are given only for firm matches. The size of a clone is reported for some rows only, either as once, few or many, or as a class for expanded clones.

V: TRBV5-6
J: TRBJ1-1
size: NA
D: TRBD1
CDR3: CASIRGQGTEAFF
DNA: TGTGCCTCCATTCGCGGACAGGGCACTGAAGCTTTCTTT

V: TRBV6-6
J: TRBJ2-7
size: NA
D: TRBD2
CDR3: CASSTGTSGRYEQYF
DNA: TGTGCCAGCAGTACTGGGACTAGCGGGAGATACGAGCAGTACTTC

V: TRBV4-1
J: TRBJ1-1
size: NA
D: NA
CDR3: CASSQDGGRAGNTEAFF
DNA: TGCGCCAGCAGCCAAGATGGGGGCAGGGCAGGGAACACTGAAGCTTTCTTT

V: TRBV19
J: TRBJ2-5
size: once
D: NA
CDR3: CASSLARQETQYF
DNA: TGTGCCAGTAGTCTAGCGCGACAAGAGACCCAGTACTTC

V: TRBV4-2
J: TRBJ2-2
size: NA
D: NA
CDR3: CASSQSPGSGELFF
DNA: TGTGCCAGCAGCCAATCACCGGGGTCCGGGGAGCTGTTTTTT

V: TRBV4-2
J: TRBJ1-1
size: NA
D: NA
CDR3: CASSPQLNTEAFF
DNA: TGTGCCAGCAGCCCCCAATTGAACACTGAAGCTTTCTTT

V: TRBV4-3
J: TRBJ2-1
size: NA
D: NA
CDR3: CASSQARQNTFNEQFF
DNA: TGCGCCAGCAGCCAGGCAAGACAGAACACCTTCAATGAGCAGTTCTTC

V: TRBV4-3
J: TRBJ2-6
size: NA
D: TRBD1
CDR3: CASSLTLTGGASGANVLTF
DNA: TGCGCCAGCAGCCTTACCCTGACAGGGGGCGCCTCCGGGGCCAACGTCCTGACTTTC

V: TRBV5-1
J: TRBJ1-1
size: NA
D: NA
CDR3: CASSLVRNTEAFF
DNA: TGCGCCAGCAGCTTGGTCCGGAACACTGAAGCTTTCTTT

V: TRBV2
J: TRBJ2-1
size: NA
D: NA
CDR3: CASSVGRGLYNEQFF
DNA: TGTGCCAGCAGTGTGGGGCGGGGCTTATACAATGAGCAGTTCTTC

V: TRBV6-5
J: TRBJ2-7
size: NA
D: NA
CDR3: CASQDPLGGEQYF
DNA: TGTGCCAGTCAGGACCCCTTGGGGGGCGAGCAGTACTTC

V: TRBV25-1
J: TRBJ2-2
size: medium-sized
D: NA
CDR3: CASTDRSNTGELFF
DNA: TGTGCCTCCACCGACAGGTCGAACACCGGGGAGCTGTTTTTT

V: TRBV5-6
J: TRBJ2-1
size: NA
D: NA
CDR3: CASSAEGEQFF
DNA: TGTGCCAGCAGCGCTGAGGGCGAGCAGTTCTTC

V: TRBV7-2
J: TRBJ2-5
size: NA
D: NA
CDR3: CASSLGGKETQYF
DNA: TGTGCCAGCAGCTTGGGGGGAAAAGAGACCCAGTACTTC

V: TRBV5-1
J: TRBJ2-3
size: NA
D: NA
CDR3: CASSLQDTDTQYF
DNA: TGCGCCAGCAGCTTGCAGGACACAGATACGCAGTATTTT

V: TRBV4-3
J: TRBJ1-5
size: NA
D: NA
CDR3: CASSQAVGHNQPQHF
DNA: TGCGCCAGCAGCCAAGCGGTGGGACACAATCAGCCCCAGCATTTT

V: TRBV5-4
J: TRBJ1-5
size: NA
D: NA
CDR3: CASSLGTEDQPQHF
DNA: TGTGCCAGCAGCTTGGGGACAGAAGATCAGCCCCAGCATTTT

V: TRBV4-3
J: TRBJ2-7
size: NA
D: TRBD1
CDR3: CASSQDRGGQSRYHF
DNA: TGCGCCAGCAGCCAGGACAGGGGAGGTCAATCCCGGTATCACTTC

V: TRBV2
J: TRBJ1-1
size: NA
D: NA
CDR3: CASSEALRGDTEAFF
DNA: TGTGCCAGCAGTGAAGCCCTCCGGGGGGACACTGAAGCTTTCTTT

V: TRBV7-9
J: TRBJ1-2
size: NA
D: NA
CDR3: CASSLGGFGGNYGYTF
DNA: TGTGCCAGCAGCTTAGGTGGGTTCGGCGGTAACTATGGCTACACCTTC

V: TRBV29-1
J: TRBJ2-7
size: NA
D: NA
CDR3: CSVRQGATYEQYF
DNA: TGCAGCGTTCGTCAAGGGGCCACCTACGAGCAGTACTTC

V: TRBV7-2
J: TRBJ2-3
size: NA
D: TRBD1
CDR3: CASHRGSTDTQYF
DNA: TGTGCCAGCCACAGGGGGAGCACAGATACGCAGTATTTT

V: TRBV2
J: TRBJ2-7
size: NA
D: TRBD1
CDR3: CASSPTGAVTPYEQYF
DNA: TGTGCCAGCAGTCCTACAGGGGCTGTTACTCCTTACGAGCAGTACTTC

V: TRBV6-5
J: TRBJ1-6
size: NA
D: NA
CDR3: CASSYWAGKGNSPLHF
DNA: TGTGCCAGCAGCTACTGGGCAGGGAAGGGAAATTCACCCCTCCACTTT

V: TRBV5-5
J: TRBJ2-3
size: NA
D: NA
CDR3: CASSLRGRGTDTQYF
DNA: TGTGCCAGCAGCTTGAGGGGTCGCGGCACAGATACGCAGTATTTT

V: TRBV6-5
J: TRBJ1-1
size: NA
D: NA
CDR3: CASSRQRNTEAFF
DNA: TGTGCCAGCAGTCGACAGAGGAACACTGAAGCTTTCTTT

V: TRBV6-6
J: TRBJ1-4
size: NA
D: NA
CDR3: CASTLDGNEKLFF
DNA: TGTGCCAGCACCCTGGACGGGAACGAAAAACTGTTTTTT

V: TRBV5-5
J: TRBJ2-3
size: NA
D: TRBD2
CDR3: CASSLTSAADTQYF
DNA: TGTGCCAGCAGCTTGACTAGCGCCGCAGATACGCAGTATTTT

V: TRBV7-6
J: TRBJ1-1
size: NA
D: NA
CDR3: CASSLGTGVTEAFF
DNA: TGTGCCAGCAGCTTAGGCACGGGGGTCACTGAAGCTTTCTTT

V: TRBV11-2
J: TRBJ2-4
size: NA
D: TRBD1
CDR3: CASSPRTGGNIQYF
DNA: TGTGCCAGCAGCCCTCGGACAGGGGGAAACATTCAGTACTTC

V: TRBV2
J: TRBJ2-7
size: NA
D: NA
CDR3: CASRTGEGAVEQYF
DNA: TGTGCCAGCAGGACAGGGGAGGGGGCGGTCGAGCAGTACTTC

V: TRBV7-9
J: TRBJ2-7
size: NA
D: TRBD1
CDR3: CASSLVGQGPSYEQYF
DNA: TGTGCCAGCAGCTTAGTGGGACAGGGGCCTTCCTACGAGCAGTACTTC

V: TRBV4-2
J: TRBJ1-6
size: NA
D: TRBD1
CDR3: CASSQFLDRVDRSPLHF
DNA: TGTGCCAGCAGCCAATTCCTCGACAGGGTCGATAGGTCACCCCTCCACTTT

V: TRBV5-1
J: TRBJ2-1
size: NA
D: TRBD2
CDR3: CASAGGEGLEQFF
DNA: TGCGCCAGCGCGGGGGGTGAGGGTCTTGAGCAGTTCTTC

V: TRBV2
J: TRBJ1-6
size: NA
D: NA
CDR3: CASSTESDNSPLHF
DNA: TGTGCCAGCAGCACAGAGTCCGATAATTCACCCCTCCACTTT

V: TRBV7-9
J: TRBJ2-2
size: NA
D: TRBD1
CDR3: CASSIGTGNTGELFF
DNA: TGTGCCAGCAGCATAGGGACAGGGAACACCGGGGAGCTGTTTTTT

V: TRBV5-1
J: TRBJ2-2
size: NA
D: NA
CDR3: CASSLSISLGTGELFF
DNA: TGCGCCAGCAGCTTATCCATAAGTCTCGGCACCGGGGAGCTGTTTTTT

V: TRBV4-1
J: TRBJ2-1
size: NA
D: TRBD2
CDR3: CASSQISGGPNEQFF
DNA: TGCGCCAGCAGCCAGATTAGCGGGGGGCCCAATGAGCAGTTCTTC

V: TRBV27
J: TRBJ2-7
size: NA
D: NA
CDR3: CASSLREKGHEQYF
DNA: TGTGCCAGCAGTTTACGGGAGAAAGGGCACGAGCAGTACTTC

V: TRBV5-8
J: TRBJ2-2
size: NA
D: TRBD2
CDR3: CASTPGLAGEENTGELFF
DNA: TGTGCCAGCACCCCGGGACTAGCGGGCGAGGAGAACACCGGGGAGCTGTTTTTT

V: TRBV7-2
J: TRBJ1-5
size: once
D: NA
CDR3: CASSLAGAGGNQPQHF
DNA: TGTGCCAGCAGCTTGGCCGGGGCAGGGGGCAATCAGCCCCAGCATTTT